Sequencing of this T cell receptor beta chain was carried out in a study of fetal regulatory T cell absence and autoimmunity. Study-level information: IPEX patients had exocrine pancreas autoimmunity without clinical diabetes.

As regards this clone: The target antigen is unknown.

Whole-study findings and limits: Oligoclonal TCR enrichment in pancreas over cord blood reached over 95-fold for some clones. Broadly similar TRB gene family usage was seen in pancreas and cord blood.

The survey-level immunoSEQ assay was used. Assay: immunoSEQ multiplex PCR; the TCRdb copy retains only in-frame clones and omits some. The data show 95,000 to 100,000 clones, with 60% to 80% seen just once and 1.5% to 2% held by the top ten. The CDR3 sequence is 16 residues long. Germline CDR1 reads MGHRA; CDR2 reads YSYEKL. The V gene lost 4 bases and the J gene lost 2 bases, with 12 bases spanning the gap. The clonotype was recovered from a male donor with IPEX syndrome. This chain connects TRBV4-1 to TRBJ1-6; D possibly corresponds to TRBD1 (5 bases). The material sequenced was pancreas tissue. CDR3 DNA: TGCGCCAGCAGCCTGTTCGGGACCCCCTATAATTCACCCCTCCACTTT. Amino acid sequence: CASSLFGTPYNSPLHF.